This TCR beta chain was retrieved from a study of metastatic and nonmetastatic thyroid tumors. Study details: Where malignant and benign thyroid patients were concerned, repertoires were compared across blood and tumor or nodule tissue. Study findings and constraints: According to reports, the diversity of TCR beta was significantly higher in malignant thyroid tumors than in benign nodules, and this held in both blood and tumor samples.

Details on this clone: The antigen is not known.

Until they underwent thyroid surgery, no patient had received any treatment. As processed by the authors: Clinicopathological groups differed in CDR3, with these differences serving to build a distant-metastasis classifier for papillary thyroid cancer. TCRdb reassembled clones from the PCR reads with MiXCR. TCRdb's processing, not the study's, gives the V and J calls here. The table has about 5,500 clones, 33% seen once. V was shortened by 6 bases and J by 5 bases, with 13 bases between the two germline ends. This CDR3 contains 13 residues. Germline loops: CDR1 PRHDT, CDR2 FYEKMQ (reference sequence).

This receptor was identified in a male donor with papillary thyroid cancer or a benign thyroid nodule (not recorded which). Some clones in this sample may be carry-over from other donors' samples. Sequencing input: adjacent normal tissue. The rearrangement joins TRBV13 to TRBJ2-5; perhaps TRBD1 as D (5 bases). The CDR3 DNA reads TGTGCCAGCAGACAAAGGGGATACGAGACCCAGTACTTC. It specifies CASRQRGYETQYF.